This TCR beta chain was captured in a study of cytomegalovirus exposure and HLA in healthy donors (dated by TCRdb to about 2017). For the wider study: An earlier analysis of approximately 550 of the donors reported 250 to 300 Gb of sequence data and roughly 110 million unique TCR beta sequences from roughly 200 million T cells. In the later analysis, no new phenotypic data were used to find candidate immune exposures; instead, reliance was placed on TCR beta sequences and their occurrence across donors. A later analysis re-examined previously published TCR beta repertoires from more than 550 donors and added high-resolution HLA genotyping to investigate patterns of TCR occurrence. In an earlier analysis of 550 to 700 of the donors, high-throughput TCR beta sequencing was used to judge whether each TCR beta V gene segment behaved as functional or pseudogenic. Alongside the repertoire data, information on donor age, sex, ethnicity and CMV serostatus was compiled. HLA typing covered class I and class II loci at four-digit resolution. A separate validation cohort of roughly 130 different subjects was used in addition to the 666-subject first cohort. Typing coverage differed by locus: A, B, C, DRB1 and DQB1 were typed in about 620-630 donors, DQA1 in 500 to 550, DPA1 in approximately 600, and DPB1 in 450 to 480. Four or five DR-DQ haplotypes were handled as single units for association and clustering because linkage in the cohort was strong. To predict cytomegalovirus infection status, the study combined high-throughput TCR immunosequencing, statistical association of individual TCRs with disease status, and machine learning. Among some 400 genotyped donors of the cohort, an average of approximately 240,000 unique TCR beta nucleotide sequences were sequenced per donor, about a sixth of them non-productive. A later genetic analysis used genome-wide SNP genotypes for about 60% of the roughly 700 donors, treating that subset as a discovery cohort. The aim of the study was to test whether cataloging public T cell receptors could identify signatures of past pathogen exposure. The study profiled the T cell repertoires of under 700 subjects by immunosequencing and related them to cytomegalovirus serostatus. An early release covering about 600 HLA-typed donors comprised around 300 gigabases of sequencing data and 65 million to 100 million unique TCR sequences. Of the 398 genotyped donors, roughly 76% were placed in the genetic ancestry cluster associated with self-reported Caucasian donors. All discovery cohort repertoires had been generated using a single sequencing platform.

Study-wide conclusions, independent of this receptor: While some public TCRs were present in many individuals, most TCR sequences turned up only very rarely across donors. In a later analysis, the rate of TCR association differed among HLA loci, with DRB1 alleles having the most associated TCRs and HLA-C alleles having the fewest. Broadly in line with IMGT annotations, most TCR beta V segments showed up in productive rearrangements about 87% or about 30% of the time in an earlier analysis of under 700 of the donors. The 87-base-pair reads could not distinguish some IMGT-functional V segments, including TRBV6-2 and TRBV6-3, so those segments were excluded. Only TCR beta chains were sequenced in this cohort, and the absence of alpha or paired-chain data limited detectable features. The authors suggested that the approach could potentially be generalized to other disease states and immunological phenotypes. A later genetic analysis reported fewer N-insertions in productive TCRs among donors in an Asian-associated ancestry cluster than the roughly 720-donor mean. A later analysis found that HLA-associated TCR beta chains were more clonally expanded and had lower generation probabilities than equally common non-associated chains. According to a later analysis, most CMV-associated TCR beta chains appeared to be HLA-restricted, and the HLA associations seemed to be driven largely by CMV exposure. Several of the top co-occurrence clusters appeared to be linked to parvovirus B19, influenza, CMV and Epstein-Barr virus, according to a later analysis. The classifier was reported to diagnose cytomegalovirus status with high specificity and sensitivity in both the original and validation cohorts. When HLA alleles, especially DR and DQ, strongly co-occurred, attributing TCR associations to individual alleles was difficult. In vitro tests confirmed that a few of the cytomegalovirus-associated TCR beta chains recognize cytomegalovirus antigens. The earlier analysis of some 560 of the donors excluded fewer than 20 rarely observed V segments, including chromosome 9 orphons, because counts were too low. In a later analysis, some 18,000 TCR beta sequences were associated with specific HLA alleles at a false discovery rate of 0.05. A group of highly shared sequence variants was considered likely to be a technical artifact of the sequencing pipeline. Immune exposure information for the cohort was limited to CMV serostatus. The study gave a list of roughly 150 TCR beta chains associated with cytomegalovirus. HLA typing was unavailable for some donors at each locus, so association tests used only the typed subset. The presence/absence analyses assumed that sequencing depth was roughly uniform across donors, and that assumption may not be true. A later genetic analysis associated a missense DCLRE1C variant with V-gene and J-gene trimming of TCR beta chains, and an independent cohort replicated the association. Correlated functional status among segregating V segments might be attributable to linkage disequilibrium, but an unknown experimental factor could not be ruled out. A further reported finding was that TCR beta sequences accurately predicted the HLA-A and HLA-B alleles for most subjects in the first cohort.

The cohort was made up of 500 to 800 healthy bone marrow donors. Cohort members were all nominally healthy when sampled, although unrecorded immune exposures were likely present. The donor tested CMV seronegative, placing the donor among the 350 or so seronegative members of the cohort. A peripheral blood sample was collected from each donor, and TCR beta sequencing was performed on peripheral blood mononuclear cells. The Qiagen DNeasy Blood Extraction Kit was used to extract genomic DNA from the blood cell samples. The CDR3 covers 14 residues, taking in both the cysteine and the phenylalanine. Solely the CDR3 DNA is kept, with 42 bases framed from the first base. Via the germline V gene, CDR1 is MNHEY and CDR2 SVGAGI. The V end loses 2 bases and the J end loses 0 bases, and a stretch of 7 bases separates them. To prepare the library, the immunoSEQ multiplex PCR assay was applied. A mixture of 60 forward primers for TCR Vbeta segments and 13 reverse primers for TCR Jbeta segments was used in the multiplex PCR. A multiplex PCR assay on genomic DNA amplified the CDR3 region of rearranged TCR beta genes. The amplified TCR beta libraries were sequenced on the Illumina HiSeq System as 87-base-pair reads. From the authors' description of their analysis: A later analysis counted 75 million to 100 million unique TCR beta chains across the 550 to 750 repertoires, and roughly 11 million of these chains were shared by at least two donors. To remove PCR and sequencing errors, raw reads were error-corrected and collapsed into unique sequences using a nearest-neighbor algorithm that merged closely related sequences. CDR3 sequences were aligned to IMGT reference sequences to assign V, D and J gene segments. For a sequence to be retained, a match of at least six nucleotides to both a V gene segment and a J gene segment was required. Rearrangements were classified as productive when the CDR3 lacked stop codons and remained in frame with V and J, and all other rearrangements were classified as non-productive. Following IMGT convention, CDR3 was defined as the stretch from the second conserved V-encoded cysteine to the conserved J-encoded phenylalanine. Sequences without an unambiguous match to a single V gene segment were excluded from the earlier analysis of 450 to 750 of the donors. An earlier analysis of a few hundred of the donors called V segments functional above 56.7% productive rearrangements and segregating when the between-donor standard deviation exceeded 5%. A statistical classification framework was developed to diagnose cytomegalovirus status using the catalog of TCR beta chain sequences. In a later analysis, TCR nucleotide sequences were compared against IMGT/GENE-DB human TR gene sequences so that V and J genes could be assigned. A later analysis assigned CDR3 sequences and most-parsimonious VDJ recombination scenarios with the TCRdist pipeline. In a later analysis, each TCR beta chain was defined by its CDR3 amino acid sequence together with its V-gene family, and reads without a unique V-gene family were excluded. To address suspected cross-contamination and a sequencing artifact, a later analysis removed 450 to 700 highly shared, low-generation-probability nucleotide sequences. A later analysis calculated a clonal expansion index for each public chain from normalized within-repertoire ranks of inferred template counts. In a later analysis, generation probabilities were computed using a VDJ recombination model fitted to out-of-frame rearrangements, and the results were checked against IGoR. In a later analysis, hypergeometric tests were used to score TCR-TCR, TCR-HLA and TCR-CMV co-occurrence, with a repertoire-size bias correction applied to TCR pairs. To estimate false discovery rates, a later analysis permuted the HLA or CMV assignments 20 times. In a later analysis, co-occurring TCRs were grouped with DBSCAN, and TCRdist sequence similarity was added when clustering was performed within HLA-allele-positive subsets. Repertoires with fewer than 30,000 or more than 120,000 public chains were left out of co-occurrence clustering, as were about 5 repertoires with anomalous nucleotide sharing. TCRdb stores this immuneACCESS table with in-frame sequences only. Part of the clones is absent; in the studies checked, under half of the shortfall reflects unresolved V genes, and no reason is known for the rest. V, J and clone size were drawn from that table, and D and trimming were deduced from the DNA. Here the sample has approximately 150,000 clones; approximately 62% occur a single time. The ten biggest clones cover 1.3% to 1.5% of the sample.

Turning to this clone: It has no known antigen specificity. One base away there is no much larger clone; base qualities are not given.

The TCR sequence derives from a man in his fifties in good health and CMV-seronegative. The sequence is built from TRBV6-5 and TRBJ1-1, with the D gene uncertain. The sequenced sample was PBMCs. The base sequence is TGTGCCAGCAGTTACCGTGACATGAACACTGAAGCTTTCTTT. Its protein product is CASSYRDMNTEAFF.